This T cell receptor beta chain appears in the sequencing data of a study of response to subunit inactivated influenza vaccine. Each CDR3 protein is one row after TCRdb ran MiXCR on the RT-PCR reads. The data contain approximately 530,000 distinct CDR3 sequences, 10% to 15% of them singletons. In its sample, this clonotype was seen a few times. Trimming cost V 0 bases and J 4 bases, with 13 bases left between them. In germline, CDR1 is DFQATT, CDR2 SNEGSKA (reference sequence). This CDR3 is 14 amino acids long. Sequences were derived from PBMCs from blood, sampled about 40 days after vaccination. The chain carries TRBV20-1 and TRBJ2-7; a possible D gene is TRBD2 (6 bases). The source is a man in his fifties or sixties who received an inactivated influenza vaccine. CDR3 coding DNA: TGCAGTGCTAGAGATCGGCAGGGAGGATACGAGCAGTACTTC. This sequence encodes CSARDRQGGYEQYF.